Below are 18 T cell receptor beta chains sequenced from a single sample in a study of shared clonotypes between healthy human individuals. Data came from immunoSEQ multiplex PCR; TCRdb stores just in-frame clones and leaves some out. The repertoire holds around 2.1 million clones, with about 94% as singletons. The sequenced sample consisted of naive CD4+ T cells sorted from blood. Subset given: CD45RA+ positively selected. The receptors were sampled from a young man in good health.

This clone was found once. The genes are TRBV6-5 and TRBJ2-1, with D perhaps TRBD2 (5 bases). V was cut by 7 bases and J by 4 bases, with 17 bases left in between. In germline, CDR1 is MNHEY, CDR2 SVGAGI. CDR3 length: 15 amino acids. Written as DNA, the CDR3 is TGTGCCAGCAAAATGGCGGGTCCGACTTACAATGAGCAGTTCTTC. Protein product: CASKMAGPTYNEQFF.

Concerning this clone: Additional DNA sequences in this sample encode the identical CDR3. J is TRBJ2-7 and V is TRBV30; possible D gene TRBD2, 5 bases. The CDR3 sequence is 11 residues long. Germline V gene lookup returns CDR1 GTSNPN and CDR2 SVGIG (reference sequence). Trimming removed 3 bases from V and 3 bases from J, with 6 bases in between. The CDR3 nucleotides read TGTGCCTGGAGCCGGGACTACGAGCAGTACTTC. This codes for CAWSRDYEQYF.

This sequence joins TRBV6-4 and TRBJ1-2, with 9 nucleotides matching TRBD1. Per the germline V gene, CDR1 is MRHNA and CDR2 is SNTAGT. Unmatched junction bases numbered 3, after V lost 3 bases and J lost 4 bases. CDR3 size: 14 residues. The DNA for the CDR3 is TGTGCCAGCAGTGAAAGGGGACAGGGCTATGGCTACACCTTC. As protein: CASSERGQGYGYTF.

As for this clone: The sample holds other DNA sequences that translate to the same CDR3. The CDR3 region has the DNA TGTGCCAGTAGTATTCAAGGGACTGGAAACACCATATATTTT. Its translation: CASSIQGTGNTIYF. This chain links TRBV19 with TRBJ1-3; D unresolved. Trimming stripped 3 bases from V and 2 bases from J, with 8 bases between. This CDR3 has 14 residues. In germline, CDR1 is LNHDA, CDR2 SQIVND (reference sequence).

This clone turned up a few times. This CDR3 is also generated by other DNA sequences in the sample. The V call is TRBV6-5, the J call TRBJ2-7; 11 bases align to TRBD2. CDR1 and CDR2 from the germline V gene are MNHEY and SVGAGI. This CDR3 is 15 amino acids long. V shed 2 bases, J shed 2 bases, and the junction held 2 bases outside the gene matches. DNA of the CDR3: TGTGCCAGCAGTTACGGGACTAGCGGACCCTACGAGCAGTACTTC. It codes for CASSYGTSGPYEQYF.

This chain links TRBV10-2 with TRBJ1-5, with a possible D match to TRBD1 (6 bases). The V and J ends lost 0 bases and 2 bases respectively, with 14 bases between them. Germline CDR1 is WSHSY and CDR2 is SAAADI. The CDR3 is 17 amino acids. CDR3 nucleotides: TGCGCCAGCAGTGAGTCGTTTAGGGGGGCTCGCAATCAGCCCCAGCATTTT. Translated, it gives CASSESFRGARNQPQHF.

This chain joins TRBV19 and TRBJ2-7; 7 bases are shared with TRBD1. Unmatched junction bases numbered 5, after V lost 5 bases and J lost 4 bases. The CDR3 is 13 residues long. Germline-derived CDR1 and CDR2 are LNHDA and SQIVND (reference sequence). The CDR3: CASSLRGPYEQYF. The DNA for the CDR3 is TGTGCCAGTAGTCTTAGGGGGCCGTACGAGCAGTACTTC.

This chain uses TRBV11-3 with TRBJ2-2; unclear D gene. Trimming removed 3 bases at V and 7 bases at J, with 15 bases between. CDR3 size: 15 residues. CDR1 is SGHNT and CDR2 is YENEEA in the germline V gene. The CDR3 here is CASSLTSSSIGELFF. The CDR3 DNA reads TGTGCCAGCAGCTTGACGTCCTCCAGCATCGGGGAGCTGTTTTTT.

The chain uses TRBV5-5 and TRBJ1-2, with D perhaps matching TRBD1 (5 bases). Germline V gene lookup returns CDR1 SGHKS and CDR2 YYEKEE (reference sequence). Trimming took 1 base from V and 6 from J, leaving 19 bases between them. This CDR3 contains 16 residues. CDR3 amino acids: CASSLIWGPREDGYTF. DNA for the CDR3: TGTGCCAGCAGCTTGATCTGGGGCCCCAGGGAGGATGGCTACACCTTC.

V usage is TRBV6-1 and J usage is TRBJ1-2; D is unclear. CDR1 is MNHNS, CDR2 SASEGT, per germline. The V gene lost 6 bases and the J gene lost 6 bases, with 17 bases spanning the gap. This CDR3 spans 14 amino acids. CDR3 protein: CASREAGKPDGYTF. The CDR3 DNA is TGTGCCAGCAGAGAGGCCGGCAAACCGGATGGCTACACCTTC.

The chain uses TRBV7-3 and TRBJ2-1, with D tentatively TRBD2 (5 bases). V was cut by 5 bases and J by 6 bases, with 14 bases left in between. The CDR3 consists of 14 residues. In germline, CDR1 is SGHTA, CDR2 FQGTGA. CDR3 region: CASSPDSLVNEQFF. Written as DNA, the CDR3 is TGTGCCAGCAGCCCGGACTCCCTTGTCAATGAGCAGTTCTTC.

Regarding this clone: This specimen includes other DNA sequences encoding the same CDR3. This chain uses TRBV10-3 with TRBJ2-1, with 9 bases fitting TRBD2. Germline CDR1 and CDR2: ENHRY and SYGVKD. The CDR3 loop spans 13 amino acids. Unmatched junction bases numbered 5, after V lost 7 bases and J lost 7 bases. The CDR3 bases are TGTGCCATCAATAGCGGGAGTGGAAATGAGCAGTTCTTC. It yields the protein CAINSGSGNEQFF.

The chain joins TRBV28 to TRBJ2-1; the match to TRBD1 covers 7 bases. Germline CDR1 MDHEN, CDR2 SYDVKM. CDR3 length: 17 amino acids. Trimming removed 1 base from V and 5 bases from J; junction bases left unmatched: 11. CDR3 DNA: TGTGCCAGCAGTTTATCGGGAATTTTGAGGGGGCACAATGAGCAGTTCTTC. Protein: CASSLSGILRGHNEQFF.

This chain uses TRBV6-5 with TRBJ2-3, with TRBD1 matching over 7 bases. After removal of 2 bases from V and 2 bases from J, the junction contained 4 bases not matched to a gene. Germline assignment: CDR1 MNHEY and CDR2 SVGAGI. CDR3 size: 15 residues. This chain's CDR3 is CASSYVGGPTDTQYF. The CDR3 DNA reads TGTGCCAGCAGTTACGTAGGGGGCCCCACAGATACGCAGTATTTT.

The rearrangement links TRBV27 to TRBJ2-1; the match to TRBD1 covers 9 bases. The germline V gene has CDR1 MNHEY and CDR2 SMNVEV (reference sequence). The V segment lost 8 bases and the J segment 8 bases; nucleotides outside the gene matches: 13. This CDR3 spans 15 amino acids. CDR3 sequence: CASRSPGQGVHEQFF. CDR3 bases: TGTGCCAGCCGGAGTCCGGGACAGGGAGTTCATGAGCAGTTCTTC.

This clone came up once. The chain has TRBV6-5 and TRBJ2-2, with TRBD2 matching over 8 bases. CDR3 length: 15 residues. V lost 7 bases to trimming and J lost 5 bases; unmatched junction nucleotides: 9. Germline CDR1 MNHEY, CDR2 SVGAGI. The CDR3 here is CASTHRAGGTGELFF. CDR3 coding DNA: TGTGCCAGCACCCACCGGGCGGGAGGTACCGGGGAGCTGTTTTTT.

The rearrangement joins TRBV6-6 to TRBJ1-6; D remains unclear. The CDR3 loop spans 11 amino acids. The germline CDR1 and CDR2 sequences are MNHNY and SVGAGI (reference sequence). The V end lost 4 bases, the J end lost 14 bases, and 9 bases lay between the germline ends. CDR3 DNA: TGTGCCAGCAGTTTTGAGGGTGCCCTCCACTTT. Residues: CASSFEGALHF.

Only a few counts were recorded for this clone. In the same sample, other DNA sequences code for this CDR3. The rearrangement links TRBV27 to TRBJ2-5; D uncertain. The germline gives CDR1 MNHEY, CDR2 SMNVEV (reference sequence). This CDR3 spans 11 amino acids. V lost 3 bases, J lost 5 bases, and 4 bases lay in between. The CDR3 nucleotides read TGTGCCAGCAGTTTGGGGGAGACCCAGTACTTC. It encodes CASSLGETQYF.